This TCR beta chain was recovered during a study of blood T cell repertoires in COVID-19. The method was immunoSEQ multiplex PCR; TCRdb's version includes in-frame clones alone and lacks a portion of them. Of roughly 200,000 clones listed, approximately 80% are singletons. The CDR3 totals 13 residues. CDR1 KGHSH and CDR2 LQKENI come from the germline V gene. V shed 6 bases and J shed 1 base, with 10 bases lying between them. The chain recombines TRBV18 with TRBJ2-7; TRBD1 is a possible D gene (5 bases). This clonotype was obtained from a woman aged 55 to 70 with acute COVID-19. Specimen: PBMCs or T cells enriched from blood (not recorded which). The CDR3 region is CASSLDRSYEQYV. CDR3 bases: TGTGCCAGCTCTCTCGACAGATCCTACGAGCAGTACGTC.